Following are 4 T cell receptor beta chains from one sample sequenced in a study of CD8+ T cells in alopecia areata. Extracted RNA was reverse transcribed, and the resulting cDNA served as sequencing template. Libraries were prepared by immunoSEQ multiplex PCR; TCRdb keeps only in-frame clonotypes and omits some of them. Of roughly 20,000 clones in the sample, 60% to 70% were seen once. CD4+ cells belonging to four or five patients, who were in the biomarker study, were further sorted into CD25+CD127- cells. The sequencing input was CD4+ Tregs sorted from blood. The receptors were gathered from a human donor with alopecia areata.

The chain carries TRBV27 and TRBJ2-2; D is ambiguous. V was cut by 0 bases and J by 0 bases, with 5 bases left in between. CDR1 MNHEY and CDR2 SMNVEV come from the germline V gene (reference sequence). This CDR3 spans 15 amino acids. CDR3 DNA sequence: TGTGCCAGCAGTTTATCGTACGCGAACACCGGGGAGCTGTTTTTT. Its translation: CASSLSYANTGELFF.

The gene calls are TRBV6-6 and TRBJ1-5; D not resolved. Germline V CDR1 and CDR2: MNHNY, SVGAGI (reference sequence). This CDR3 is 11 amino acids long. V was shortened by 5 bases and J by 5 bases, with 4 bases between the two germline ends. The CDR3 coding sequence is TGTGCCAGCAGTAACGATCAGCCCCAGCATTTT. This sequence encodes CASSNDQPQHF.

The chain recombines TRBV4-3 with TRBJ2-3; TRBD2 aligns across 7 bases. The CDR3 is 17 amino acids. V was pared by 0 bases and J by 2 bases, with 8 bases of the junction left unmatched. Germline V gene data show CDR1 as LGHNA and CDR2 as YSLEER. The CDR3 sequence is CASSQEFMQRDTDTQYF. In DNA, the CDR3 is TGCGCCAGCAGCCAAGAGTTTATGCAGCGGGACACAGATACGCAGTATTTT.

The chain combines TRBV7-8 with TRBJ2-7; D not resolved. V was cut by 1 base and J by 7 bases, with 17 bases left in between. CDR1 and CDR2 (germline): SGHVS, FQNEAQ. This CDR3 is built from 15 residues. The CDR3 sequence: CASSLEWQATGEQYF. In DNA, the CDR3 is TGTGCCAGCAGCTTAGAGTGGCAGGCTACTGGGGAGCAGTACTTC.